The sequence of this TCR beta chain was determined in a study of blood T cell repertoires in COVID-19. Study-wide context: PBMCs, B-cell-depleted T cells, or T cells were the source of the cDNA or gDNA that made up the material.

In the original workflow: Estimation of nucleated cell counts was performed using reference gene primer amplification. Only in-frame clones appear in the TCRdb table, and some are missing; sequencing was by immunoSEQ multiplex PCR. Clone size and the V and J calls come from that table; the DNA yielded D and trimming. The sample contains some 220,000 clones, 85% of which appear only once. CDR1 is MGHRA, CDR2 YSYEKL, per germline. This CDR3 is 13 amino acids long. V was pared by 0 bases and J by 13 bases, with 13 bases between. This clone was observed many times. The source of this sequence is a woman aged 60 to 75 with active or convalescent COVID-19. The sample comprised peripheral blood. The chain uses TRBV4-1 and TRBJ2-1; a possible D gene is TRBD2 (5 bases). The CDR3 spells CASSQEGSGGQFF. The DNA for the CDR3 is TGCGCCAGCAGCCAAGAGGGATCAGGAGGTCAGTTCTTC.